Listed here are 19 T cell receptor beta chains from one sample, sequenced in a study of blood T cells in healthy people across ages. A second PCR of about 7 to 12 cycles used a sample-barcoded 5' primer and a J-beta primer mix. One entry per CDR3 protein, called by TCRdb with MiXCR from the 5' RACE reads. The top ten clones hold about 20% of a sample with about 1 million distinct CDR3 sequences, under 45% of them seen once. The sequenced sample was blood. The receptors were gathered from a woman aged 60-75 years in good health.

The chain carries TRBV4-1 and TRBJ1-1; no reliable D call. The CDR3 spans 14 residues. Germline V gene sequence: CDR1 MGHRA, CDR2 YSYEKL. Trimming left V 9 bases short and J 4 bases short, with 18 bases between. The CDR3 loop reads CASSGLTTGTEAFF. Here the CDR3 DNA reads TGCGCCAGTTCCGGGCTCACGACGGGCACTGAAGCTTTCTTT.

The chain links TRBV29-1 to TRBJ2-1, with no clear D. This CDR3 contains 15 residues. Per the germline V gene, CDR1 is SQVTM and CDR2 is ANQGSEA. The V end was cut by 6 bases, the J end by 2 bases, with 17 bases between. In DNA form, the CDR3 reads TGCAGCGTCCGACCAGACGGTGGGGCCTACAATGAGCAGTTCTTC. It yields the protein CSVRPDGGAYNEQFF.

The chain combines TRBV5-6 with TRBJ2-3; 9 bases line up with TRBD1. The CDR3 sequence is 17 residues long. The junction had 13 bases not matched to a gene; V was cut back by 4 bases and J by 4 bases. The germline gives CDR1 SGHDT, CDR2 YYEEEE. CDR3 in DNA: TGTGCCAGCAGCACCACCTTTACAGGGGGCTTCCCAGATACGCAGTATTTT. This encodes CASSTTFTGGFPDTQYF.

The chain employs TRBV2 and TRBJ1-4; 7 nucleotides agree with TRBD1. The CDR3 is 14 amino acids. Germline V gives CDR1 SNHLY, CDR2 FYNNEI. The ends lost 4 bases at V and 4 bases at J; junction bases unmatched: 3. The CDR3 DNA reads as TGTGCCAGCAGTGGGGACAGCCGTAATGAAAAACTGTTTTTT. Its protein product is CASSGDSRNEKLFF.

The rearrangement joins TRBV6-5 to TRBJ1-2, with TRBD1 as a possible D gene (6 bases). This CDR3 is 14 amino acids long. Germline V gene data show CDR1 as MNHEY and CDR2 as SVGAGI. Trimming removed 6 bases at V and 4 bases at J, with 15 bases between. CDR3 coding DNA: TGTGCCAGCAGCCCCTACAGGGTTGGCTATGGCTACACCTTC. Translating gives CASSPYRVGYGYTF.

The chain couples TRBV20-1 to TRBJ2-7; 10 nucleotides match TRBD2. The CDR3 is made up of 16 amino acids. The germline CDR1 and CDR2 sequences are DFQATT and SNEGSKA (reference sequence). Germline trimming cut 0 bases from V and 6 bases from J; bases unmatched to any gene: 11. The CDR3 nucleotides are TGCAGTGCTAGAGAGGGGTTGAGCGGGAGGGCCGGCGAGCAGTACTTC. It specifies CSAREGLSGRAGEQYF.

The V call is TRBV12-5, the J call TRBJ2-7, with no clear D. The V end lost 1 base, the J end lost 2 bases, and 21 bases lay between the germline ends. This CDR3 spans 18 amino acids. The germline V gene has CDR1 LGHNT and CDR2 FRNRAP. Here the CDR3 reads CASGLAPIFAAHPYEQYF. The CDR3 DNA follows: TGTGCTAGTGGTTTGGCCCCGATCTTTGCGGCTCACCCCTACGAGCAGTACTTC.

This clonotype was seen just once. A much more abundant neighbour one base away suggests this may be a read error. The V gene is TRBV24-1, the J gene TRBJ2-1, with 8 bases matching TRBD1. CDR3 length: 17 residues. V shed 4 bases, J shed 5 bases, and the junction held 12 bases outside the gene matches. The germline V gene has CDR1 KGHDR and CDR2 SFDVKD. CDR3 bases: TGTGCCACCAGTGAGACGGACAGGGTGCTCTCTCACAATGAGCAGTTCTTC. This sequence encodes CATSETDRVLSHNEQFF.

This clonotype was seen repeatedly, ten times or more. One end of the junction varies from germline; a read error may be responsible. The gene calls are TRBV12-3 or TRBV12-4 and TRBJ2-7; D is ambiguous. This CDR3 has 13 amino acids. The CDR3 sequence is CASSLAASYEQYF. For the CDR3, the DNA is TGTGCCAGCAGCTTAGCTGCGTCCTACGAGCAGTACTTC.

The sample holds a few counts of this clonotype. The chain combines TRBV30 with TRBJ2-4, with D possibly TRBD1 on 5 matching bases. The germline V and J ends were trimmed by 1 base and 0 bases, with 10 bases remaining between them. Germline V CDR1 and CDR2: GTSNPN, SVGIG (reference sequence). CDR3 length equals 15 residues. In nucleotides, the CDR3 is TGTGCCTGGAGTGCTACAGGTACAGCCAAAAACATTCAGTACTTC. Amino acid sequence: CAWSATGTAKNIQYF.

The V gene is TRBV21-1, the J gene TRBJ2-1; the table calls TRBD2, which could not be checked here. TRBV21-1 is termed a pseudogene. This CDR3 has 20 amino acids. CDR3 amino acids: CASSNGEGGLAEAVWDEQFF. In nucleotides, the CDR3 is TGTGCCAGCAGCAATGGGGAGGGAGGACTAGCGGAGGCCGTTTGGGATGAGCAGTTCTTC.

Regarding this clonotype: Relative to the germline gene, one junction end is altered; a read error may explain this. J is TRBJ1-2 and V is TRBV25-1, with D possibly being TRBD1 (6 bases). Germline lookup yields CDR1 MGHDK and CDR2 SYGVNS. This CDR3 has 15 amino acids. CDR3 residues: CAGSEGGVLNYGYTF. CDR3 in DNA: TGTGCCGGCAGTGAGGGGGGGGTCCTAAACTATGGCTACACCTTC.

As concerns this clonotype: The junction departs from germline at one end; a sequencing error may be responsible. CDR3 amino acids: CASSLGREKYF. CDR3 sequence (DNA): TGCGCCAGCAGCTTAGGCCGCGAGAAGTACTTC. V usage is TRBV5-1 and J usage is TRBJ2-7; D not certain. This CDR3 has 11 amino acids. Germline V CDR1 and CDR2: SGHRS, YFSETQ.

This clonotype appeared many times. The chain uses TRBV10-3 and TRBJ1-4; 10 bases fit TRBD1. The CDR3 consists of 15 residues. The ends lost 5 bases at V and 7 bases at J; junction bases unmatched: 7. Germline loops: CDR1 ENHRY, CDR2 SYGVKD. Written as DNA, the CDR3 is TGTGCCATCAGTTACGACAGGGGGCGAGGTGAAAAACTGTTTTTT. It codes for CAISYDRGRGEKLFF.

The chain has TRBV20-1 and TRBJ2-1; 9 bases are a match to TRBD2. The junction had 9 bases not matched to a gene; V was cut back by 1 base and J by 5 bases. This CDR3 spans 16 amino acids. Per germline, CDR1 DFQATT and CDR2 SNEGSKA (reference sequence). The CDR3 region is CSARVRAGGFHNEQFF. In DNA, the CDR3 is TGCAGTGCTAGAGTTCGGGCGGGAGGGTTCCACAATGAGCAGTTCTTC.

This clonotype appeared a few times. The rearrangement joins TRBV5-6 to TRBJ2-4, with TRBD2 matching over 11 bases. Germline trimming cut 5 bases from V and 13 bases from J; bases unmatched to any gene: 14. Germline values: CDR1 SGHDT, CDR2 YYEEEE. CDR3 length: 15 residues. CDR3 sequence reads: CASRSLAGAPEEQYF. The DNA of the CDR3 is TGTGCCAGCAGATCACTAGCGGGAGCCCCGGAGGAGCAGTACTTC.

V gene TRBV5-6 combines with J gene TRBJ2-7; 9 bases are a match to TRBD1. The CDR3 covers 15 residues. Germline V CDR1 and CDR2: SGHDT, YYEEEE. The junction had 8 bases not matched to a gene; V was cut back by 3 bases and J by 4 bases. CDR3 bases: TGTGCCAGCAGCTACCCGGGACAGGGTCTTTACGAGCAGTACTTC. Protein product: CASSYPGQGLYEQYF.

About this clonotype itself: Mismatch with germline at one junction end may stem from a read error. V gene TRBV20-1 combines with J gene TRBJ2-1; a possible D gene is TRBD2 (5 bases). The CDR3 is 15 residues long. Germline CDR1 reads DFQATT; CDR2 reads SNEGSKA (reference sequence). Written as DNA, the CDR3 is TGCAGTGCTAGAACCCCTAGCTCACGCTACGATGAGCAGTTCTTC. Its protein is CSARTPSSRYDEQFF.

Here the CDR3 reads CAISEDNEQFF. Here the CDR3 DNA reads TGTGCCATCAGTGAAGACAATGAGCAGTTCTTC. This rearrangement joins TRBV10-3 to TRBJ2-1; D remains unclear. The germline V and J ends were trimmed by 3 bases and 5 bases, with 2 bases remaining between them. Per the germline V gene, CDR1 is ENHRY and CDR2 is SYGVKD. The CDR3 is 11 residues long.